Below, 16 T cell receptor beta chains from the same sample are listed, as sequenced in a study of T cell responses to AZD1222 COVID-19 vaccine. Some clones are missing from TCRdb's copy, which holds only in-frame ones; the method was immunoSEQ multiplex PCR. Of 140,000 to 150,000 clones listed, roughly 85% are singletons. The source was peripheral blood, collected on day 0 of AZD1222 vaccination. The receptors were gathered from an adult in good health.

V usage is TRBV18 and J usage is TRBJ2-7; D possibly corresponds to TRBD1 (7 bases). The germline V gene encodes CDR1 KGHSH and CDR2 LQKENI. This CDR3 is built from 14 residues. Trimming took 8 bases from V and 4 from J, leaving 18 bases between them. This chain's CDR3 is CASLGGGAGYEQYF. CDR3 DNA: TGTGCCAGCCTAGGAGGGGGCGCAGGGTACGAGCAGTACTTC.

With regard to this clone: One end of the junction varies from germline; a read error may be responsible. The rearrangement uses TRBV5-4 and TRBJ2-1; D not certain. The germline V gene has CDR1 SGHNT and CDR2 YYREEE (reference sequence). The CDR3 is 13 residues long. CDR3 bases: TGTGCCAGCACCTTGGATAGTTACAATGAGCAGTTCTTC. This gives the protein CASTLDSYNEQFF.

The chain links TRBV19 to TRBJ1-2, with a possible D match to TRBD1 (6 bases). Trimming removed 4 bases from V and 4 bases from J, with 16 bases in between. Germline V gene data show CDR1 as LNHDA and CDR2 as SQIVND (reference sequence). The length of the CDR3 is 15 residues. The CDR3 loop is CASSTGGGSFYGYTF. CDR3 sequence (DNA): TGTGCCAGTAGTACCGGAGGGGGTTCTTTCTATGGCTACACCTTC.

This sequence joins TRBV5-4 and TRBJ2-2, with 15 positions matching TRBD2. The CDR3 has 16 amino acids. CDR1 is SGHNT, CDR2 YYREEE, per germline (reference sequence). Trimming at V came to 4 bases and at J to 6 bases, leaving 4 bases not matched to a gene. The CDR3 is CASSPGTSGRSGELFF. The DNA for the CDR3 is TGTGCCAGCAGCCCCGGGACTAGCGGGAGGTCCGGGGAGCTGTTTTTT.

The J gene is TRBJ2-1, the V gene TRBV11-3; TRBD1 matches 9 bases. V dropped 2 bases and J dropped 9; count of bases not matched to a gene: 5. CDR3 size: 14 residues. Germline CDR1 SGHNT, CDR2 YENEEA. The CDR3 sequence is CASSLRDRVAEQFF. DNA for the CDR3: TGTGCCAGCAGCTTACGGGACAGGGTGGCTGAGCAGTTCTTC. Looking up the rest from reference TRBV11-3 and TRBJ2-1 gives the full variable domain: EAGVVQSPRYKIIEKKQPVAFWCNPISGHNTLYWYLQNLGQGPELLIRYENEEAVDDSQLPKDRFSAERLKGVDSTLKIQPAELGDSAVYLCASSLRDRVAEQFFGPGTRLTVL.

This clone has only one observation. This rearrangement joins TRBV29-1 to TRBJ1-2; D gene ambiguous. Germline V gene data show CDR1 as SQVTM and CDR2 as ANQGSEA. V lost 7 bases to trimming and J lost 5 bases, with 14 bases between them. The CDR3 has 12 amino acids. The CDR3 DNA reads TGCAGCGGAGCAACGGGGAGGTATGGCTACACCTTC. Its translation is CSGATGRYGYTF.

J is TRBJ2-1 and V is TRBV4-1, with TRBD2 matching 16 bases. In germline, CDR1 is MGHRA, CDR2 YSYEKL. The CDR3 extends over 19 amino acids. Trimming took 3 bases from V and 3 from J; bases not matched to a gene: 8. DNA for the CDR3: TGCGCCAGCAGCCACCCGGGACTAGCGGGAGGGCCGGACTACAATGAGCAGTTCTTC. This encodes CASSHPGLAGGPDYNEQFF.

The chain employs TRBV5-4 and TRBJ2-5; no clear D. The CDR3 extends over 13 amino acids. CDR1 is SGHNT and CDR2 is YYREEE in the germline V gene (reference sequence). V lost 0 bases and J 4 bases, leaving 7 bases between the germline ends. In DNA form, the CDR3 reads TGTGCCAGCAGCTTGGGGGATATAGAGACCCAGTACTTC. Its protein product is CASSLGDIETQYF.

This clone was counted only a few times. The V and J genes are TRBV18 and TRBJ1-2; 8 bases align to TRBD1. After removal of 3 bases from V and 4 bases from J, the junction contained 7 bases not matched to a gene. The CDR3 length is 15 residues. Germline-derived CDR1 and CDR2 are KGHSH and LQKENI. CDR3 sequence reads: CASSPPDRGGYGYTF. In DNA, the CDR3 is TGTGCCAGCTCACCCCCTGACAGGGGCGGCTATGGCTACACCTTC.

This rearrangement joins TRBV27 to TRBJ1-2; a possible D gene is TRBD1 (6 bases). Trimming cost V 0 bases and J 4 bases, with 15 bases left between them. This CDR3 contains 16 residues. The germline V gene encodes CDR1 MNHEY and CDR2 SMNVEV (reference sequence). The CDR3 nucleotides are TGTGCCAGCAGTTTATCGACCCAGGGGAAAGGCTATGGCTACACCTTC. Its translation is CASSLSTQGKGYGYTF.

The V and J genes are TRBV14 and TRBJ1-1; no definite D call. The germline CDR1 and CDR2 sequences are SGHDN and FVKESK. There are 15 residues in the CDR3. Trimming stripped 0 bases from V and 3 bases from J, with 11 bases between. Here the CDR3 DNA reads TGTGCCAGCAGCCAAGAACCCAGGTGGGACACTGAAGCTTTCTTT. Protein: CASSQEPRWDTEAFF.

CDR3 in DNA: TGTGCCAGCAGCCCTGGGGTGGATTCACCCCTCCACTTT. This codes for CASSPGVDSPLHF. This rearrangement joins TRBV12-3 or TRBV12-4 to TRBJ1-6; D remains ambiguous. There are 13 residues in the CDR3. Trimming shortened V by 6 bases and J by 8 bases, and 11 bases separated the two germline ends.

This chain links TRBV29-1 with TRBJ1-2; D remains unclear. Germline V CDR1 and CDR2: SQVTM, ANQGSEA. V shed 5 bases and J shed 3 bases, with 13 bases lying between them. The CDR3 consists of 13 residues. CDR3 region: CSVPGPPHYGYTF. CDR3 sequence (DNA): TGCAGCGTTCCAGGCCCCCCGCACTATGGCTACACCTTC.

V gene TRBV7-2 combines with J gene TRBJ2-7; no firm D call. Germline assignment: CDR1 SGHTA and CDR2 FQGNSA. The CDR3 is made up of 14 amino acids. V was shortened by 5 bases and J by 2 bases, with 13 bases between the two germline ends. In DNA, the CDR3 is TGTGCCAGCAGCCCCTCCCGGGCGGCCTACGAGCAGTACTTC. Translating gives CASSPSRAAYEQYF.

This chain connects TRBV2 to TRBJ2-4, with D uncertain. The CDR3 consists of 14 residues. The V gene's germline CDR1 is SNHLY and CDR2 FYNNEI. Trimming took 7 bases from V and 0 from J, leaving 10 bases between them. CDR3 amino acids: CASTETQAKNIQYF. As DNA, the CDR3 is TGTGCCAGCACGGAAACCCAAGCCAAAAACATTCAGTACTTC.

This chain links TRBV6-6 with TRBJ1-1; TRBD1 might be the D (6 bases). V was shortened by 4 bases and J by 4 bases, with 10 bases between the two germline ends. The germline V gene encodes CDR1 MNHNY and CDR2 SVGAGI (reference sequence). This CDR3 spans 13 amino acids. The chain's CDR3 is CASSWGQVTEAFF. CDR3 nucleotides: TGTGCCAGCAGTTGGGGGCAGGTCACTGAAGCTTTCTTT.